These 27 T cell receptor beta chains were sequenced from one sample in a study of T cell changes during pregnancy in multiple sclerosis. Using immunoSEQ multiplex PCR, the repertoire was profiled, and TCRdb retains in-frame clones only, with some absent. In the table there are under 50,000 clones, roughly 93% of which are singletons. Sequencing used CD8+ T cells from peripheral blood mononuclear cells, obtained in the third trimester of pregnancy. The receptors come from a female donor with multiple sclerosis, enrolled in a pregnancy study.

J is TRBJ2-1 and V is TRBV7-3; 9 bases fit TRBD2. The CDR3 covers 17 residues. V gave up 4 bases and J gave up 6 bases; unmatched junction bases: 13. Looked up from germline, CDR1 is SGHTA and CDR2 is FQGTGA. CDR3 sequence (DNA): TGTGCCAGCAGCTCAACAGCGGGGGGCCGGGGTTTCAATGAGCAGTTCTTC. As protein: CASSSTAGGRGFNEQFF.

The V gene is TRBV13, the J gene TRBJ2-1; TRBD2 matches at 8 bases. The CDR3 is 16 amino acids. Germline CDR1 and CDR2: PRHDT and FYEKMQ (reference sequence). Germline trimming cut 2 bases from V and 4 bases from J; bases unmatched to any gene: 7. DNA for the CDR3: TGTGCCAGCAGCTTAAAGCGGGGGCATAATTACAATGAGCAGTTCTTC. It is translated as CASSLKRGHNYNEQFF.

V is TRBV2 and J is TRBJ1-1; D remains ambiguous. The CDR3 loop spans 13 amino acids. V gave up 1 base and J gave up 4 bases, with 7 bases separating them. Germline CDR1 SNHLY, CDR2 FYNNEI. Here the CDR3 reads CASSEGGVTEAFF. For the CDR3, the DNA is TGTGCCAGCAGTGAAGGCGGGGTCACTGAAGCTTTCTTT.

A few counts support this clone. The chain employs TRBV4-1 and TRBJ2-1; 11 bases are shared with TRBD2. This CDR3 has 16 residues. With 4 bases clipped from V and 4 bases from J, the junction kept 6 bases outside the gene matches. The germline V gene encodes CDR1 MGHRA and CDR2 YSYEKL. The CDR3 DNA sequence: TGCGCCAGCAGCCCTGTAGCGGGGGGGTTATACAATGAGCAGTTCTTC. It specifies CASSPVAGGLYNEQFF.

This rearrangement joins TRBV6-5 to TRBJ1-5; D might be TRBD1 (5 bases). This CDR3 is 14 amino acids long. CDR1 MNHEY and CDR2 SVGAGI come from the germline V gene. Between the trimmed V and J ends, which lost 6 bases and 0 bases, there was a span of 9 bases. CDR3 bases: TGTGCCAGCAGCCGGGGGTATAGCAATCAGCCCCAGCATTTT. Residues: CASSRGYSNQPQHF.

V usage is TRBV19 and J usage is TRBJ2-1; 13 nucleotides match TRBD2. Germline V lookup: CDR1 LNHDA, CDR2 SQIVND (reference sequence). V shed 3 bases and J 14 bases; nucleotides not matched to a gene: 13. The CDR3 runs 16 residues. Written as DNA, the CDR3 is TGTGCCAGTAGTATGAGTACTAGCGGGGGGGCCCTAGTAAAGTTCTTC. Its translation: CASSMSTSGGALVKFF.

V is TRBV10-3 and J is TRBJ1-4; a weak D match, TRBD1 (5 bases). This CDR3 contains 16 residues. V shed 3 bases and J shed 6 bases, with 17 bases lying between them. Per germline, CDR1 ENHRY and CDR2 SYGVKD. This chain's CDR3 is CAISEIRVGADEKLFF. The CDR3 nucleotides read TGTGCCATCAGTGAAATTCGAGTAGGGGCGGATGAAAAACTGTTTTTT.

This chain links TRBV5-1 with TRBJ1-4; 11 nucleotides align to TRBD1. In germline, CDR1 is SGHRS, CDR2 YFSETQ. The CDR3 covers 14 residues. V lost 5 bases and J lost 6; bases outside the gene matches: 3. CDR3 coding DNA: TGCGCCAGCAGAGAGGGACAGGGGGATGAAAAACTGTTTTTT. This translates into CASREGQGDEKLFF.

The V call is TRBV21-1, the J call TRBJ2-5; the D call of TRBD1 is as the table states it, not checked on the DNA. TRBV21-1 is termed a pseudogene. The length of the CDR3 is 14 residues. CDR3 protein: CASAVWAIQETQYF. The CDR3 coding sequence is TGTGCCAGCGCTGTTTGGGCCATTCAAGAGACCCAGTACTTC.

The chain links TRBV7-8 to TRBJ2-2, with TRBD2 as a possible D gene (7 bases). The V end lost 5 bases, the J end lost 7 bases, and 23 bases lay between the germline ends. This CDR3 is built from 17 residues. From germline, CDR1 is SGHVS and CDR2 FQNEAQ. The CDR3 sequence is CASSPSFGGLSGGELFF. CDR3 DNA: TGTGCCAGCAGCCCTTCGTTCGGGGGGCTGTCGGGCGGGGAGCTGTTTTTT. The entire variable domain, with the rest obtained from reference TRBV7-8 and TRBJ2-2, is as follows: GAGVSQSPRYKVAKRGQDVALRCDPISGHVSLFWYQQALGQGPEFLTYFQNEAQLDKSGLPSDRFFAERPEGSVSTLKIQRTQQEDSAVYLCASSPSFGGLSGGELFFGEGSRLTVL.

This chain uses TRBV13 with TRBJ1-2; 7 positions agree with TRBD1. The CDR3 consists of 17 residues. V lost 4 bases to trimming and J lost 5 bases; unmatched junction nucleotides: 16. Germline V gene sequence: CDR1 PRHDT, CDR2 FYEKMQ (reference sequence). The CDR3 DNA sequence: TGTGCCAGCAGCTCCCGGCAACGGACAGGCACGAAATATGGCTACACCTTC. Translation gives CASSSRQRTGTKYGYTF.

V usage is TRBV2 and J usage is TRBJ2-5, with 8 bases lining up with TRBD2. V lost 7 bases, J lost 1 base, and 8 bases stayed unmatched. The V gene's germline CDR1 is SNHLY and CDR2 FYNNEI. The CDR3 has 15 amino acids. CDR3 DNA sequence: TGTGCCAGCATCCGAGCGGGGGTAACCCAAGAGACCCAGTACTTC. This gives the protein CASIRAGVTQETQYF.

This chain connects TRBV2 to TRBJ1-6, with a weak D call TRBD1 (6 bases). The CDR3 loop spans 14 amino acids. V was pared by 8 bases and J by 7 bases, with 15 bases between. In germline, CDR1 is SNHLY, CDR2 FYNNEI. The CDR3 DNA reads TGTGCCAGCCAGTGGCTCGGGACAAATTCACCCCTCCACTTT. Amino acid sequence: CASQWLGTNSPLHF.

This chain joins TRBV4-1 and TRBJ2-1; a possible D gene is TRBD2 (6 bases). The CDR3 has 14 residues. The germline gives CDR1 MGHRA, CDR2 YSYEKL. V lost 0 bases, J lost 4 bases, and 7 bases lay in between. In nucleotides, the CDR3 is TGCGCCAGCAGCCAAGAGGAGGGGTACAATGAGCAGTTCTTC. Encoded protein: CASSQEEGYNEQFF.

The rearrangement uses TRBV14 and TRBJ1-1; weak D call: TRBD1 (5 bases). Germline V gene lookup returns CDR1 SGHDN and CDR2 FVKESK. Trimming left V 4 bases short and J 5 bases short, with 8 bases between. The CDR3 is 12 residues long. CDR3 in amino acids: CASSPGGTEAFF. The DNA of the CDR3 is TGTGCCAGCAGCCCCGGGGGAACTGAAGCTTTCTTT.

The CDR3 DNA is TGTGCCAGCAGCACCGGGACAGGGACCTATGGCTACACCTTC. It translates to CASSTGTGTYGYTF. The V and J genes are TRBV9 and TRBJ1-2; 9 bases match TRBD1. CDR1 SGDLS and CDR2 YYNGEE come from the germline V gene. This CDR3 has 14 amino acids. V shed 4 bases, J shed 4 bases, and the junction held 5 bases outside the gene matches. The whole variable domain, remainder taken from reference TRBV9 and TRBJ1-2, is DSGVTQTPKHLITATGQRVTLRCSPRSGDLSVYWYQQSLDQGLQFLIQYYNGEERAKGNILERFSAQQFPDLHSELNLSSLELGDSALYFCASSTGTGTYGYTFGSGTRLTVV.

The chain employs TRBV5-1 and TRBJ1-2; 8 nucleotides match TRBD1. The CDR3 sequence is 14 residues long. J lost 8 bases, V lost 3 bases, and 9 bases had no gene match. Germline V gene data show CDR1 as SGHRS and CDR2 as YFSETQ. The CDR3 here is CASSSRTGIYGYTF. CDR3 coding DNA: TGCGCCAGCAGCTCTCGGACAGGGATCTACGGCTACACCTTC.

The chain carries TRBV19 and TRBJ2-7; perhaps TRBD1 as D (6 bases). The germline CDR1 and CDR2 sequences are LNHDA and SQIVND (reference sequence). Deletions cut 9 bases from V and 3 bases from J, with 15 bases between. This CDR3 has 13 amino acids. CDR3 amino acids: CASSTGTRYEQYF. CDR3 bases: TGTGCCAGCTCGACCGGGACACGCTACGAGCAGTACTTC.

The rearrangement uses TRBV6-1 and TRBJ2-7; maybe TRBD2 (5 bases). CDR3 length equals 14 residues. In germline, CDR1 is MNHNS, CDR2 SASEGT. The V gene lost 6 bases and the J gene lost 3 bases, with 15 bases spanning the gap. The CDR3 reads CASRGEGLIYEQYF. As DNA, the CDR3 is TGTGCCAGCAGGGGAGAAGGGCTTATCTACGAGCAGTACTTC.

This clone came up once. The V gene is TRBV14, the J gene TRBJ2-7; D unresolved. This CDR3 contains 12 residues. Germline CDR1 SGHDN, CDR2 FVKESK. Deletions cut 0 bases from V and 2 bases from J, with 2 bases between. This CDR3 is CASSQDTYEQYF. CDR3 nucleotide sequence: TGTGCCAGCAGCCAAGATACCTACGAGCAGTACTTC. Based on the CDR3 plus reference TRBV14 and TRBJ2-7, the full variable domain is EAGVTQFPSHSVIEKGQTVTLRCDPISGHDNLYWYRRVMGKEIKFLLHFVKESKQDESGMPNNRFLAERTGGTYSTLKVQPAELEDSGVYFCASSQDTYEQYFGPGTRLTVT.

The chain employs TRBV27 and TRBJ1-5, with a weak D call TRBD1 (6 bases). Germline V gene data show CDR1 as MNHEY and CDR2 as SMNVEV (reference sequence). V lost 8 bases and J lost 1, with 12 bases in between. This CDR3 is 14 amino acids long. The DNA of the CDR3 is TGTGCCAGCTCCCCGACAGGCAGCAATCAGCCCCAGCATTTT. Its protein product is CASSPTGSNQPQHF.

V and J are TRBV11-2 and TRBJ2-3; D call uncertain. Trimming removed 10 bases at V and 6 bases at J, with 11 bases between. Germline V gene sequence: CDR1 SGHAT, CDR2 FQNNGV. The CDR3 contains 11 residues. CDR3 nucleotide sequence: TGTGCCATCCTGGCTGTGGATACGCAGTATTTT. Translating it yields CAILAVDTQYF.

The chain uses TRBV27 and TRBJ2-5; 10 bases fit TRBD2. Unmatched junction bases numbered 4, after V lost 4 bases and J lost 2 bases. CDR1 is MNHEY and CDR2 is SMNVEV in the germline V gene (reference sequence). This CDR3 contains 15 residues. Here the CDR3 reads CASSSPAGGQETQYF. CDR3 nucleotides: TGTGCCAGCAGTTCCCCAGCGGGGGGGCAAGAGACCCAGTACTTC.

The rearrangement joins TRBV5-1 to TRBJ1-4; TRBD1 matches at 9 bases. Losses at the gene ends were 4 bases for V and 8 bases for J; bases not matched to a gene: 6. The CDR3 consists of 14 residues. CDR1 is SGHRS, CDR2 YFSETQ, per germline. The chain's CDR3 is CASSRDRVEEKLFF. CDR3 bases: TGCGCCAGCAGCAGGGACAGGGTAGAAGAAAAACTGTTTTTT.

This sequence joins TRBV27 and TRBJ1-4; D is possibly TRBD1 (5 bases). The germline V gene has CDR1 MNHEY and CDR2 SMNVEV (reference sequence). The CDR3 consists of 11 residues. V was shortened by 8 bases and J by 14 bases, with 15 bases between the two germline ends. DNA for the CDR3: TGTGCCAGCTCCGGGGGAAAAACTCTGTTTTTT. This codes for CASSGGKTLFF.

V and J are TRBV7-9 and TRBJ2-7; D perhaps matches TRBD2 (6 bases). V was cut by 7 bases and J by 6 bases, with 22 bases left in between. This CDR3 has 15 residues. Germline lookup yields CDR1 SEHNR and CDR2 FQNEAQ (reference sequence). CDR3 region: CASMSDPAGFFEQYF. DNA for the CDR3: TGTGCCAGCATGTCAGACCCCGCGGGATTCTTCGAGCAGTACTTC.

The rearrangement links TRBV23-1 to TRBJ2-5; a weak D match, TRBD1 (6 bases). TRBV23-1 belongs to the ORF category, with a function that is uncertain. V gave up 0 bases and J gave up 5 bases, with 28 bases separating them. The CDR3 length is 20 residues. The CDR3 nucleotides are TGCGCCAGCAGTCAATCTAGTAGTCCGGGCAGGGGCCCCCTGTGGGAGACCCAGTACTTC. It codes for CASSQSSSPGRGPLWETQYF.